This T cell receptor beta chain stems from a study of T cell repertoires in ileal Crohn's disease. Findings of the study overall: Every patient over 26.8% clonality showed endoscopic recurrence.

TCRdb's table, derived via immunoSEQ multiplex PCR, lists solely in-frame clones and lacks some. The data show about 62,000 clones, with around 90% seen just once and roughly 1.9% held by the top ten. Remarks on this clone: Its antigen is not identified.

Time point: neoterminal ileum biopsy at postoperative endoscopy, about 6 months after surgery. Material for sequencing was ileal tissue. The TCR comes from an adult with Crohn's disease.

The DNA of the CDR3 is TGTGCCAGCAGCACAAGGGACTCCTATGGCTACACCTTC. This encodes CASSTRDSYGYTF. The chain uses TRBV11-2 and TRBJ1-2, with TRBD1 as a possible D gene (5 bases). Germline assignment: CDR1 SGHAT and CDR2 FQNNGV. Trimming shortened V by 5 bases and J by 4 bases, and 11 bases separated the two germline ends. The CDR3 length is 13 residues.